Detailed here is one T cell receptor (beta chain). Its antigen is unknown. This specimen comes from a study of T cells in Graves' hyperthyroidism and ophthalmopathy. Study results and limitations: Most thyroid clonotypes that were expanded above 0.001 also turned up in blood.

Amplification yielded TCR beta CDR3 regions, with RNA transcripts as the source. A first-round RT-PCR of the TCR CDR3 used the HTBI primer set. TCRdb reprocessed the multiplex PCR reads via MiXCR and lists one record per CDR3 protein. The table lists about 560,000 distinct CDR3 sequences, around 17% of them singletons. This TCR came from a woman between 18 and 29 years old with Graves' hyperthyroidism. What was sequenced was blood.

The CDR3 protein is CASSAGLAGTYEQYF. The CDR3 DNA sequence: TGTGCCAGCAGCGCGGGACTAGCGGGGACCTACGAGCAGTACTTC. The genes are TRBV9 and TRBJ2-7; 13 nucleotides match TRBD2. Trimming at V came to 3 bases and at J to 2 bases, leaving 2 bases not matched to a gene. The CDR3 consists of 15 residues. In germline, CDR1 is SGDLS, CDR2 YYNGEE.